The next 7 T cell receptor beta chains were all read from a single sample in a study of cytomegalovirus exposure and HLA in healthy donors. Vbeta (60) and Jbeta (13) primers were used in the PCR. Produced via immunoSEQ multiplex PCR; TCRdb's table is partial and in-frame only. The data hold 90,000 or so clones, with 69% observed a single time. The sequencing sample was made of PBMCs. The receptors stem from a man in his fifties or sixties in good health and CMV-seronegative.

The chain carries TRBV6-1 and TRBJ1-5; a possible D gene is TRBD1 (6 bases). Trimming took 4 bases from V and 5 from J, leaving 9 bases between them. The CDR3 contains 13 residues. Germline V CDR1 and CDR2: MNHNS, SASEGT. The CDR3 region has the DNA TGTGCCAGCAGTGGTACAGGGTATCAGCCCCAGCATTTT. Translating it yields CASSGTGYQPQHF.

This clone appeared a few times. V is TRBV7-3 and J is TRBJ1-1; D might be TRBD1 (6 bases). CDR1 SGHTA and CDR2 FQGTGA come from the germline V gene. V was trimmed by 2 bases and J by 6 bases, leaving 13 bases between them. The CDR3 spans 14 residues. CDR3 amino acids: CASSLYREKSEAFF. In DNA form, the CDR3 reads TGTGCCAGCAGCTTATACAGGGAAAAGTCTGAAGCTTTCTTT.

The V and J genes are TRBV5-5 and TRBJ1-2, with a tentative D call TRBD1 (6 bases). CDR3 length: 16 amino acids. The germline CDR1 and CDR2 sequences are SGHKS and YYEKEE (reference sequence). The V and J ends lost 5 bases and 4 bases respectively, with 21 bases between them. The CDR3 reads CASRLITGTAGYGYTF. In DNA form, the CDR3 reads TGTGCCAGCAGACTGATAACAGGGACGGCCGGCTATGGCTACACCTTC.

This clone was seen a few times. The rearrangement uses TRBV28 and TRBJ1-4; weak D call: TRBD1 (5 bases). Germline V gene data show CDR1 as MDHEN and CDR2 as SYDVKM. The germline V and J ends were trimmed by 5 bases and 4 bases, with 8 bases remaining between them. The CDR3 contains 13 residues. The CDR3 DNA sequence: TGTGCCAGCAGTCAGGGCGTTAATGAAAAACTGTTTTTT. Its translation is CASSQGVNEKLFF.

V and J are TRBV29-1 and TRBJ2-1; 12 bases fit TRBD2. The CDR3 has 14 residues. Trimming at V came to 7 bases and at J to 4 bases, leaving 5 bases not matched to a gene. Per germline, CDR1 SQVTM and CDR2 ANQGSEA. The CDR3 nucleotides are TGCAGCGGGTCGGGACTAGCGGGTTACAATGAGCAGTTCTTC. Encoded protein: CSGSGLAGYNEQFF.

This rearrangement joins TRBV2 to TRBJ1-1; no firm D call. The germline CDR1 and CDR2 sequences are SNHLY and FYNNEI. V dropped 2 bases and J dropped 5 bases, with 15 bases sitting between them. This CDR3 has 15 residues. The CDR3 protein is CASSEILGGGTEAFF. DNA for the CDR3: TGTGCCAGCAGTGAAATTTTAGGTGGAGGAACTGAAGCTTTCTTT.

The chain employs TRBV10-3 and TRBJ1-5; D is undetermined. Germline V gene lookup returns CDR1 ENHRY and CDR2 SYGVKD. V was cut by 0 bases and J by 4 bases, with 10 bases left in between. The CDR3 has 15 amino acids. In DNA, the CDR3 is TGTGCCATCAGTGAGTCGGTAGGGAGGAATCAGCCCCAGCATTTT. Translated: CAISESVGRNQPQHF.